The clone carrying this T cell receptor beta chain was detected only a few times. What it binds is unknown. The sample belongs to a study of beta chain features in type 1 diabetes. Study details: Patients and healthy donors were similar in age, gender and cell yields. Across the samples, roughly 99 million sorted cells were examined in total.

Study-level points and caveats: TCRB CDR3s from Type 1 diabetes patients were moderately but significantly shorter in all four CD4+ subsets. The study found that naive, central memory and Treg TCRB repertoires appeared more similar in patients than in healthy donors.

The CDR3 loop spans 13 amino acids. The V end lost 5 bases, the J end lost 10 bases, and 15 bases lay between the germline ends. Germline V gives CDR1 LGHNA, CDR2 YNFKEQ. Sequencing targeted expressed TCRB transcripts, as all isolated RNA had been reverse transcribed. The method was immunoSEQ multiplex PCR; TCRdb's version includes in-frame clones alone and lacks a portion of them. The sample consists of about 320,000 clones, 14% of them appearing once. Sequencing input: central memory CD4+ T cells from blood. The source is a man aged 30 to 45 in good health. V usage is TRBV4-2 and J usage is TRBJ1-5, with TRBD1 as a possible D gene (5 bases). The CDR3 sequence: CASSLGRGYPQHF. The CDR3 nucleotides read TGTGCCAGCAGCTTGGGACGGGGTTATCCCCAGCATTTT.